The sequence of this T cell receptor (beta chain) was determined in a study of identical twins. Unique molecular identifiers were present on cDNA, and template switching added a universal primer site. One entry per CDR3 protein results from TCRdb running MiXCR on the 5' RACE reads. The sample yields some 710,000 distinct CDR3 sequences, around 6.1% seen once. The germline gives CDR1 SEHNR, CDR2 FQNEAQ (reference sequence). The CDR3 is 14 amino acids. V was clipped by 5 bases and J by 6 bases, with 17 bases between them. Study results and limitations: Beta clonotypes that were abundant in cord blood contained fewer insertions, a pattern absent from memory repertoires.

This clonotype appeared a few times. Its antigen is not known. The chain has TRBV7-9 and TRBJ2-7; D gene uncertain. Material for sequencing was naive T cells sorted from blood. The sequence derives from a man aged 18 to 29 in good health. CDR3 DNA sequence: TGTGCCAGCAGCCCCGAAGGGTACATAAGCGAGCAGTACTTC. This encodes CASSPEGYISEQYF.